The 15 T cell receptor beta chains reported below all come from one sample, sequenced in a study of cytomegalovirus exposure and HLA in healthy donors. Both 60 Vbeta primers and 13 Jbeta primers went into the PCR. Generated by immunoSEQ multiplex PCR, the TCRdb table keeps only in-frame clones and is missing some. Of some 200,000 clones in the sample, approximately 84% are singletons; the top ten hold about 2.6%. The sample comprised PBMCs. These receptors all come from a woman aged 45-65 years in good health and CMV-seropositive.

This chain joins TRBV5-6 and TRBJ2-1; the D gene is possibly TRBD2 (6 bases). There are 13 residues in the CDR3. Germline V gives CDR1 SGHDT, CDR2 YYEEEE. V lost 4 bases, J lost 9 bases, and 14 bases lay in between. The CDR3 is CASSVMGGGEQFF. CDR3 bases: TGTGCCAGCAGCGTGATGGGGGGAGGTGAGCAGTTCTTC.

The chain has TRBV7-9 and TRBJ2-3; TRBD1 matches at 7 bases. The CDR3 covers 15 residues. The V gene's germline CDR1 is SEHNR and CDR2 FQNEAQ (reference sequence). The V and J ends lost 7 bases and 2 bases, in that order; junction bases with no gene match: 9. CDR3 sequence: CASTRRDSPTDTQYF. For the CDR3, the DNA is TGTGCCAGCACCAGAAGGGACAGCCCCACAGATACGCAGTATTTT.

V gene TRBV11-2 combines with J gene TRBJ1-1; D is possibly TRBD1 (5 bases). The germline V gene encodes CDR1 SGHAT and CDR2 FQNNGV. CDR3 size: 17 residues. V was cut by 0 bases and J by 1 base, with 15 bases left in between. CDR3 residues: CASSLDDSRLGNTEAFF. CDR3 nucleotides: TGTGCCAGCAGCTTAGATGACAGCCGGCTGGGGAACACTGAAGCTTTCTTT.

In this sample, this clone turned up a few times. V is TRBV5-1 and J is TRBJ2-2; 7 bases fit TRBD2. This CDR3 has 15 amino acids. The junction had 2 bases not matched to a gene; V was cut back by 0 bases and J by 3 bases. CDR1 SGHRS and CDR2 YFSETQ come from the germline V gene. For the CDR3, the DNA is TGCGCCAGCAGCTTGGTTGGGGGGGACACCGGGGAGCTGTTTTTT. Translation gives CASSLVGGDTGELFF.

V is TRBV6-5 and J is TRBJ2-5, with 9 bases aligning to TRBD2. The V gene's germline CDR1 is MNHEY and CDR2 SVGAGI. V trimming: 6 bases; J trimming: 9 bases; junction bases outside the gene matches: 5. CDR3 length: 12 residues. The CDR3 spells CASRGERGAQYF. The CDR3 coding sequence is TGTGCCAGCAGGGGAGAGCGGGGGGCCCAGTACTTC.

V gene TRBV6-6 combines with J gene TRBJ1-4; 8 bases are a match to TRBD1. Unmatched junction bases numbered 9, after V lost 0 bases and J lost 12 bases. The CDR3 has 15 amino acids. CDR1 is MNHNY and CDR2 is SVGAGI in the germline V gene (reference sequence). CDR3 region: CASSYSSLQGGELFF. The CDR3 nucleotides are TGTGCCAGCAGTTACTCGTCTTTACAGGGGGGGGAACTGTTTTTT.

V and J are TRBV7-3 and TRBJ2-3; D may be TRBD2 (6 bases). V lost 4 bases and J lost 4, with 9 bases in between. The CDR3 is 13 residues long. Germline V gene data show CDR1 as SGHTA and CDR2 as FQGTGA. Here the CDR3 DNA reads TGTGCCAGCAGCTCTGGGACTTCAGATACGCAGTATTTT. This encodes CASSSGTSDTQYF.

This clone was seen just once. The J gene is TRBJ2-5, the V gene TRBV2; perhaps TRBD1 as D (6 bases). With the DNA end fitting TRBJ2-7 better, the J assignment may be wrong. Germline CDR1 SNHLY, CDR2 FYNNEI. The CDR3 totals 14 residues. Here the CDR3 DNA reads TGTGCCAGCAGTGAAGCCCCGGACAGCTACGAGCAGTACTTC. It codes for CASSEAPDSYEQYF.

The chain uses TRBV11-2 and TRBJ2-5, with a tentative D call TRBD2 (7 bases). Deletions cut 3 bases from V and 5 bases from J, with 10 bases between. There are 13 residues in the CDR3. Germline V lookup: CDR1 SGHAT, CDR2 FQNNGV. CDR3 in DNA: TGTGCCAGCAGCTTGGGGGGGCGGGAGACCCAGTACTTC. This gives the protein CASSLGGRETQYF.

This clone was counted a few times. This chain links TRBV6-4 with TRBJ1-5; the D is unclear. V shed 2 bases and J shed 4 bases, with 6 bases lying between them. This CDR3 contains 13 residues. The V gene's germline CDR1 is MRHNA and CDR2 SNTAGT. The DNA for the CDR3 is TGTGCCAGCAGTGACACGGTTAATCAGCCCCAGCATTTT. It codes for CASSDTVNQPQHF.

The V and J genes are TRBV5-4 and TRBJ1-4; D unclear. The CDR3 covers 14 residues. CDR1 and CDR2 (germline): SGHNT, YYREEE (reference sequence). The ends were cut back, 3 bases at V and 8 bases at J, with 14 bases in the middle. In nucleotides, the CDR3 is TGTGCCAGCAGCTCTCCGGGTGGAGGGGAAAAACTGTTTTTT. Encoded protein: CASSSPGGGEKLFF.

The chain has TRBV6-6 and TRBJ2-7; 7 bases match TRBD2. V shed 5 bases, J shed 3 bases, and the junction held 10 bases outside the gene matches. The CDR3 runs 15 residues. Germline CDR1 and CDR2: MNHNY and SVGAGI (reference sequence). The CDR3 DNA reads as TGTGCCAGCAGTGGCGGAAGCGGGACCCGCTACGAGCAGTACTTC. Its translation: CASSGGSGTRYEQYF.

The chain is built from TRBV5-1 and TRBJ2-1, with 11 nucleotides matching TRBD2. In germline, CDR1 is SGHRS, CDR2 YFSETQ. V dropped 4 bases and J dropped 3; count of bases not matched to a gene: 6. The CDR3 totals 16 residues. The CDR3 DNA sequence: TGCGCCAGCAGCCTCCTAGCGGGGGGCGGCTACAATGAGCAGTTCTTC. It codes for CASSLLAGGGYNEQFF.

This clone has only one observation. V gene TRBV28 combines with J gene TRBJ1-2, with D possibly matching TRBD1 (6 bases). V lost 4 bases and J lost 8, with 11 bases in between. CDR1 MDHEN and CDR2 SYDVKM come from the germline V gene. The CDR3 is 12 residues long. The CDR3 sequence: CASSSTGGGYTF. Written as DNA, the CDR3 is TGTGCCAGCAGTTCGACAGGCGGGGGCTACACCTTC.

The V call is TRBV18, the J call TRBJ2-1; 11 bases align to TRBD2. In germline, CDR1 is KGHSH, CDR2 LQKENI. The CDR3 spans 15 residues. The V and J ends lost 6 bases and 7 bases, in that order; junction bases with no gene match: 8. The DNA for the CDR3 is TGTGCCAGCTCCCTGTTTAGCGGGGGGGCGAATGAGCAGTTCTTC. This sequence encodes CASSLFSGGANEQFF.